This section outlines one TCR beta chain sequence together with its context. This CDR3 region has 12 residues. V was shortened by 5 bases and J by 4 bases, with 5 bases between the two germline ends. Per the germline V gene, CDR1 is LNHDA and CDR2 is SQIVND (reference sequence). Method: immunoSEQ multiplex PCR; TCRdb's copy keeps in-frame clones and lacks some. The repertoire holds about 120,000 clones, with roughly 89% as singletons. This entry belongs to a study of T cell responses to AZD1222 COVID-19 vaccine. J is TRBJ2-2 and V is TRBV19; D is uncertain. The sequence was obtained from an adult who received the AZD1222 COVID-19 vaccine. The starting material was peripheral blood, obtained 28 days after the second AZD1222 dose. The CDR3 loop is CASSYTTGELFF. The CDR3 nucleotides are TGTGCCAGTAGTTACACCACCGGGGAGCTGTTTTTT.